These 18 T cell receptor beta chains share one sample of origin, sequenced in a study of cytomegalovirus exposure and HLA in healthy donors. PCR involved 60 Vbeta and 13 Jbeta primers. Sequencing was performed with immunoSEQ multiplex PCR; in TCRdb, only in-frame clones are kept and a portion is missing. In all, the sample yields about 46,000 clones. Sample: PBMCs. The receptors were sampled from a woman aged 40-49 years in good health and CMV-seronegative.

The CDR3: CASSPRLDNYEQYF. The CDR3 nucleotides read TGTGCCAGCAGCCCCCGGCTAGATAACTACGAGCAGTACTTC. The chain combines TRBV11-2 with TRBJ2-7, with D unclear. The CDR3 runs to 14 residues. V was trimmed by 5 bases and J by 3 bases, leaving 14 bases between them. CDR1 is SGHAT, CDR2 FQNNGV, per germline.

V usage is TRBV29-1 and J usage is TRBJ2-1; 9 bases are shared with TRBD2. The CDR3 loop spans 14 amino acids. Trimming took 6 bases from V and 5 from J; bases not matched to a gene: 8. Germline-derived CDR1 and CDR2 are SQVTM and ANQGSEA. The chain's CDR3 is CSVPWTSENNEQFF. CDR3 nucleotide sequence: TGCAGCGTCCCTTGGACTAGCGAGAACAATGAGCAGTTCTTC.

The V call is TRBV11-2, the J call TRBJ2-7, with D perhaps TRBD1 (5 bases). V shed 6 bases and J shed 4 bases, with 10 bases lying between them. CDR1 and CDR2 from the germline V gene are SGHAT and FQNNGV. CDR3 length: 12 residues. The CDR3 region is CASRTTAYEQYF. In DNA form, the CDR3 reads TGTGCCAGCAGGACGACAGCATACGAGCAGTACTTC.

V usage is TRBV15 and J usage is TRBJ2-7; TRBD1 might be the D (6 bases). The CDR3 is 15 amino acids. The germline V gene has CDR1 LNHNV and CDR2 YYDKDF (reference sequence). Between the trimmed V and J ends, which lost 2 bases and 2 bases, there was a span of 13 bases. Here the CDR3 reads CATSRPTGTTYEQYF. The CDR3 DNA sequence: TGTGCCACCAGCAGACCGACCGGGACAACCTACGAGCAGTACTTC.

This rearrangement joins TRBV28 to TRBJ2-7, with D maybe TRBD1 (5 bases). The CDR3 totals 14 residues. The V and J ends lost 7 bases and 0 bases respectively, with 13 bases between them. The germline V gene encodes CDR1 MDHEN and CDR2 SYDVKM. CDR3 sequence: CASKDTTSSYEQYF. The CDR3 DNA is TGTGCCAGCAAGGACACCACCAGCTCCTACGAGCAGTACTTC.

CDR3 coding DNA: TGTGCCAGCATACCGGGACAGGGGTTTTCGGATACGCAGTATTTT. Translating it yields CASIPGQGFSDTQYF. The J gene is TRBJ2-3, the V gene TRBV28, with 10 bases that match TRBD1. Germline assignment: CDR1 MDHEN and CDR2 SYDVKM. V dropped 7 bases and J dropped 6; count of bases not matched to a gene: 10. The CDR3 consists of 15 residues.

The gene calls are TRBV27 and TRBJ1-2; the D gene is possibly TRBD1 (6 bases). Germline lookup yields CDR1 MNHEY and CDR2 SMNVEV (reference sequence). V lost 5 bases and J lost 4, with 14 bases in between. The CDR3 totals 14 residues. CDR3 nucleotides: TGTGCCAGCAGTCCGGGGGGGGGCGGCTATGGCTACACCTTC. Its translation: CASSPGGGGYGYTF.

CDR3 sequence (DNA): TGTGCCAGCTCACCAGGTAGCGGCTCCTACAATGAGCAGTTCTTC. This codes for CASSPGSGSYNEQFF. The V and J genes are TRBV18 and TRBJ2-1; D possibly corresponds to TRBD2 (6 bases). The germline gives CDR1 KGHSH, CDR2 LQKENI. The V end was cut by 2 bases, the J end by 0 bases, with 8 bases between. The CDR3 loop spans 15 amino acids.

This rearrangement joins TRBV7-3 to TRBJ2-7; the match to TRBD2 covers 9 bases. The J segment lost 2 bases and the V segment lost 0 bases, leaving 5 bases of the junction unmatched. This CDR3 spans 16 amino acids. CDR1 is SGHTA and CDR2 is FQGTGA in the germline V gene. This CDR3 is CASSLTAGGSAYEQYF. The CDR3 DNA reads as TGTGCCAGCAGCTTAACCGCGGGAGGGTCGGCCTACGAGCAGTACTTC. Full variable domain (missing parts from reference TRBV7-3 and TRBJ2-7): GAGVSQTPSNKVTEKGKYVELRCDPISGHTALYWYRQSLGQGPEFLIYFQGTGAADDSGLPNDRFFAVRPEGSVSTLKIQRTERGDSAVYLCASSLTAGGSAYEQYFGPGTRLTVT.

The genes are TRBV4-3 and TRBJ2-2; TRBD2 might be the D (5 bases). Germline V lookup: CDR1 LGHNA, CDR2 YSLEER. CDR3 length: 15 residues. Trimming left V 3 bases short and J 6 bases short, with 14 bases between. In DNA form, the CDR3 reads TGCGCCAGCAGCCAGTTACTAGATGGGGCCGGGGAGCTGTTTTTT. This translates into CASSQLLDGAGELFF.

The genes are TRBV7-8 and TRBJ2-7, with unresolved D. This CDR3 has 14 amino acids. Per germline, CDR1 SGHVS and CDR2 FQNEAQ. Trimming cost V 0 bases and J 2 bases, with 8 bases left between them. In DNA, the CDR3 is TGTGCCAGCAGCTTAGCTACAGCCCCCTACGAGCAGTACTTC. Its protein product is CASSLATAPYEQYF.

The CDR3 nucleotides read TGTGCCAGCAGTTATGGACAGAACAATGAGCAGTTCTTC. It specifies CASSYGQNNEQFF. V gene TRBV28 combines with J gene TRBJ2-1; D perhaps matches TRBD1 (6 bases). This CDR3 has 13 residues. Trimming removed 4 bases from V and 5 bases from J, with 9 bases in between. The V gene's germline CDR1 is MDHEN and CDR2 SYDVKM.

The chain couples TRBV5-6 to TRBJ2-5, with D tentatively TRBD2 (6 bases). V was shortened by 3 bases and J by 5 bases, with 20 bases between the two germline ends. Per germline, CDR1 SGHDT and CDR2 YYEEEE. This CDR3 region has 16 residues. The CDR3 here is CASSWERRTIRETQYF. In nucleotides, the CDR3 is TGTGCCAGCAGCTGGGAACGGCGGACTATTCGGGAGACCCAGTACTTC. Looking up the rest from reference TRBV5-6 and TRBJ2-5 gives the full variable domain: DAGVTQSPTHLIKTRGQQVTLRCSPKSGHDTVSWYQQALGQGPQFIFQYYEEEERQRGNFPDRFSGHQFPNYSSELNVNALLLGDSALYLCASSWERRTIRETQYFGPGTRLLVL.

The J gene is TRBJ2-3, the V gene TRBV5-1; TRBD2 agrees at 12 bases. The junction had 3 bases not matched to a gene; V was cut back by 4 bases and J by 0 bases. This CDR3 spans 16 amino acids. Germline V CDR1 and CDR2: SGHRS, YFSETQ. For the CDR3, the DNA is TGCGCCAGCAGCCCAGGACTAGCGGGAAGCACAGATACGCAGTATTTT. Protein sequence: CASSPGLAGSTDTQYF.

The gene calls are TRBV6-1 and TRBJ1-1, with D perhaps matching TRBD1 (6 bases). This CDR3 has 14 amino acids. With 4 bases removed from V and 4 bases from J, the gap between germline ends came to 13 bases. From germline, CDR1 is MNHNS and CDR2 SASEGT. CDR3 sequence reads: CASSVDRTSTEAFF. The CDR3 DNA follows: TGTGCCAGCAGTGTGGACAGAACAAGCACTGAAGCTTTCTTT.

The rearrangement links TRBV9 to TRBJ2-3; TRBD2 is a possible D gene (7 bases). The V and J ends lost 3 bases and 9 bases respectively, with 8 bases between them. Germline assignment: CDR1 SGDLS and CDR2 YYNGEE. This CDR3 is 11 amino acids long. The CDR3 DNA follows: TGTGCCAGCAGCGGGGGGGGCACGCAGTATTTT. It yields the protein CASSGGGTQYF.

To note about this clone: Compared with germline, one end of the junction differs, possibly owing to a read error. This chain uses TRBV6-5 with TRBJ2-3; 7 bases line up with TRBD2. CDR3 length: 14 residues. CDR1 MNHEY and CDR2 SVGAGI come from the germline V gene. CDR3 nucleotide sequence: TGTGCCAGCAGTTACCTGACTAGCATAGATACGCAGTATTTT. Residues: CASSYLTSIDTQYF.

The chain is built from TRBV27 and TRBJ2-1, with 11 bases identical to TRBD2. J was trimmed by 3 bases and V by 4 bases; bases with no gene match: 5. Germline V CDR1 and CDR2: MNHEY, SMNVEV (reference sequence). The CDR3 totals 16 residues. The CDR3 spells CASSSGTSGDYNEQFF. DNA of the CDR3: TGTGCCAGCAGTTCCGGGACTAGCGGAGACTACAATGAGCAGTTCTTC.